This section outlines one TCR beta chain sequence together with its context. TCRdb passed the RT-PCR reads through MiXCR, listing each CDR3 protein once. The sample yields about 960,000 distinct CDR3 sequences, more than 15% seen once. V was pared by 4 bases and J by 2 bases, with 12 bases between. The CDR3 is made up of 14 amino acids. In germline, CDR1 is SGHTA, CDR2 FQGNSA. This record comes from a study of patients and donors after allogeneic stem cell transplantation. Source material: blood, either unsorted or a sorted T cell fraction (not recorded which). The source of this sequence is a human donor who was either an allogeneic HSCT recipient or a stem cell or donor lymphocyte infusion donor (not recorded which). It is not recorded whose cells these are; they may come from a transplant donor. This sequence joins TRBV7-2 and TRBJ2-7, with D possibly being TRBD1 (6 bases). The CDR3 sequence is CASSSRGATYEQYF. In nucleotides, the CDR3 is TGTGCCAGCAGCTCCAGGGGTGCCACCTACGAGCAGTACTTC.